Following are 26 T cell receptor beta chains from one sample sequenced in a study of radiation and T cells in renal cell carcinoma. Method: immunoSEQ multiplex PCR; TCRdb's copy keeps in-frame clones and lacks some. This table has 150,000 to 200,000 clones, about nine tenths appearing once. This sample's time point: blood 4 weeks post-SBRT, at nephrectomy. Treatment: 15 Gy SBRT to primary tumor, nephrectomy 4 weeks later. Here the sequenced sample was blood, taken from a patient whose treatment included radiotherapy and nephrectomy. The origin of the receptors is a woman aged 50 to 65 with renal cell carcinoma.

The V gene is TRBV6-5, the J gene TRBJ1-1; D possibly corresponds to TRBD1 (5 bases). The V end was cut by 7 bases, the J end by 4 bases, with 13 bases between. This CDR3 contains 13 residues. Germline assignment: CDR1 MNHEY and CDR2 SVGAGI. The CDR3 is CASTPPGTTEAFF. The CDR3 bases are TGTGCCAGCACCCCCCCGGGGACCACTGAAGCTTTCTTT.

In its sample, this clone was seen a few times. The DNA for the CDR3 is TGCGCCAGCAGCCTCACAGTGAACACTGAAGCTTTCTTT. Protein product: CASSLTVNTEAFF. This chain links TRBV5-1 with TRBJ1-1; the D is unclear. The CDR3 totals 13 residues. Trimming cost V 4 bases and J 0 bases, with 7 bases left between them. Germline lookup yields CDR1 SGHRS and CDR2 YFSETQ.

The V gene is TRBV4-2, the J gene TRBJ2-7; D may be TRBD1 (8 bases). The ends were cut back, 4 bases at V and 0 bases at J, with 19 bases in the middle. The CDR3 loop spans 17 amino acids. CDR1 and CDR2 (germline): LGHNA, YNFKEQ. In nucleotides, the CDR3 is TGTGCCAGCAGCCGGGAGGGGGGGACAGGTACCTCCTACGAGCAGTACTTC. Protein: CASSREGGTGTSYEQYF.

The rearrangement uses TRBV6-6 and TRBJ2-7; 7 bases are shared with TRBD1. The CDR3 has 15 residues. In germline, CDR1 is MNHNY, CDR2 SVGAGI (reference sequence). Losses at the gene ends were 5 bases for V and 0 bases for J; bases not matched to a gene: 7. CDR3 in DNA: TGTGCCAGCAGTCCCGTATGGGACAGCTCCTACGAGCAGTACTTC. Its protein product is CASSPVWDSSYEQYF.

The chain employs TRBV7-8 and TRBJ1-2, with TRBD1 matching 8 bases. From germline, CDR1 is SGHVS and CDR2 FQNEAQ. Trimming at V came to 1 base and at J to 4 bases, leaving 11 bases not matched to a gene. The CDR3 is 17 residues long. The CDR3 sequence is CASSLEGRGLVGYGYTF. The CDR3 bases are TGTGCCAGCAGCTTAGAGGGCAGGGGGCTCGTCGGCTATGGCTACACCTTC. Full variable domain (remainder filled in from reference TRBV7-8 and TRBJ1-2): GAGVSQSPRYKVAKRGQDVALRCDPISGHVSLFWYQQALGQGPEFLTYFQNEAQLDKSGLPSDRFFAERPEGSVSTLKIQRTQQEDSAVYLCASSLEGRGLVGYGYTFGSGTRLTVV.

The chain combines TRBV10-3 with TRBJ1-1, with a weak D call TRBD1 (6 bases). CDR1 is ENHRY and CDR2 is SYGVKD in the germline V gene. The CDR3 is made up of 13 amino acids. CDR3 DNA: TGTGCTACCGGGGGGGGCTCGAACACTGAAGCTTTCTTT. Residues: CATGGGSNTEAFF.

The V gene is TRBV2, the J gene TRBJ2-7; D ambiguous. Germline V lookup: CDR1 SNHLY, CDR2 FYNNEI. Between the trimmed V and J ends, which lost 7 bases and 2 bases, there was a span of 6 bases. This CDR3 is built from 11 residues. The CDR3 sequence is CASNIPYEQYF. CDR3 coding DNA: TGTGCCAGCAACATACCCTACGAGCAGTACTTC.

The rearrangement uses TRBV6-4 and TRBJ2-2; a weak D match, TRBD1 (5 bases). Per the germline V gene, CDR1 is MRHNA and CDR2 is SNTAGT. V was trimmed by 2 bases and J by 1 base, leaving 8 bases between them. This CDR3 spans 15 amino acids. CDR3 DNA sequence: TGTGCCAGCAGTGACGGAAGGGGGAACACCGGGGAGCTGTTTTTT. This gives the protein CASSDGRGNTGELFF.

This chain's CDR3 is CASRNRKTGGAYNEQFF. The CDR3 nucleotides read TGTGCCAGCAGAAACCGCAAAACGGGGGGGGCCTACAATGAGCAGTTCTTC. The rearrangement uses TRBV5-8 and TRBJ2-1; 8 positions agree with TRBD2. Germline V gene lookup returns CDR1 SGHTS and CDR2 YDEGEE. Trimming cost V 5 bases and J 2 bases; bases outside gene matches: 12. This CDR3 is built from 17 residues.

The rearrangement links TRBV12-5 to TRBJ1-5; the match to TRBD1 covers 8 bases. Germline V CDR1 and CDR2: LGHNT, FRNRAP. J was trimmed by 6 bases and V by 0 bases; bases with no gene match: 7. This CDR3 is built from 16 residues. This chain's CDR3 is CASGLVLGQGAQPQHF. The CDR3 DNA sequence: TGTGCTAGTGGTTTGGTACTAGGGCAGGGGGCTCAGCCCCAGCATTTT. Full variable domain (rest looked up from reference TRBV12-5 and TRBJ1-5): DARVTQTPRHKVTEMGQEVTMRCQPILGHNTVFWYRQTMMQGLELLAYFRNRAPLDDSGMPKDRFSAEMPDATLATLKIQPSEPRDSAVYFCASGLVLGQGAQPQHFGDGTRLSIL.

The chain employs TRBV18 and TRBJ2-2, with 10 bases identical to TRBD2. Germline values: CDR1 KGHSH, CDR2 LQKENI. CDR3 length equals 14 residues. Trimming took 8 bases from V and 4 from J; bases not matched to a gene: 4. CDR3 sequence (DNA): TGTGCCAGCGGGACTAGCGCCAGCACCGGGGAGCTGTTTTTT. It is translated as CASGTSASTGELFF.

The J gene is TRBJ1-4, the V gene TRBV6-5; 10 nucleotides match TRBD1. Germline loops: CDR1 MNHEY, CDR2 SVGAGI. V gave up 7 bases and J gave up 5 bases; unmatched junction bases: 4. The CDR3 totals 14 residues. CDR3 DNA: TGTGCCAGCATTGTGGGACAGGGGAATGAAAAACTGTTTTTT. Its translation: CASIVGQGNEKLFF.

V usage is TRBV4-2 and J usage is TRBJ2-1, with D tentatively TRBD2 (6 bases). The CDR3 has 16 residues. Germline lookup yields CDR1 LGHNA and CDR2 YNFKEQ. Trimming pared 4 bases from V and 4 bases from J, leaving 17 bases between. The CDR3 spells CASSLLVTGEYNEQFF. CDR3 in DNA: TGTGCCAGCAGCCTTCTCGTGACGGGGGAATACAATGAGCAGTTCTTC.

The chain carries TRBV6-6 and TRBJ1-1; 8 bases are shared with TRBD1. Germline values: CDR1 MNHNY, CDR2 SVGAGI (reference sequence). This CDR3 is 15 amino acids long. V gave up 5 bases and J gave up 6 bases; unmatched junction bases: 11. CDR3 loop: CASSVPGQVIPEAFF. The CDR3 bases are TGTGCCAGCAGTGTACCGGGACAGGTGATTCCTGAAGCTTTCTTT.

This clone was seen more than once but under ten times. V is TRBV10-3 and J is TRBJ1-2, with TRBD1 matching over 9 bases. CDR3 size: 14 residues. Germline V gene data show CDR1 as ENHRY and CDR2 as SYGVKD. V shed 5 bases and J 3 bases; nucleotides not matched to a gene: 4. CDR3 DNA sequence: TGTGCCATCAGTTGGGACAGGGAGGACTATGGCTACACCTTC. Translating it yields CAISWDREDYGYTF.

V gene TRBV15 combines with J gene TRBJ2-7, with 7 bases lining up with TRBD2. V was clipped by 0 bases and J by 2 bases; unmatched bases: 7. The CDR3 is 16 residues long. CDR1 is LNHNV and CDR2 is YYDKDF in the germline V gene (reference sequence). The CDR3 here is CATSRDGAGVTYEQYF. CDR3 coding DNA: TGTGCCACCAGCAGAGACGGTGCGGGGGTAACCTACGAGCAGTACTTC.

The rearrangement joins TRBV18 to TRBJ1-5, with no clear D. This CDR3 comprises 13 residues. Trimming shortened V by 5 bases and J by 7 bases, and 12 bases separated the two germline ends. Per the germline V gene, CDR1 is KGHSH and CDR2 is LQKENI. CDR3 nucleotides: TGTGCCAGCTCAGATGCGGGTGGGCAGCCCCAGCATTTT. It translates to CASSDAGGQPQHF.

This chain joins TRBV7-3 and TRBJ2-7; 10 bases are shared with TRBD2. V dropped 1 base and J dropped 3; count of bases not matched to a gene: 12. The germline V gene encodes CDR1 SGHTA and CDR2 FQGTGA. CDR3 length: 18 amino acids. DNA of the CDR3: TGTGCCAGCAGCTTAATGGGCCTAGCGGGGGTCCAGAACTACGAGCAGTACTTC. It yields the protein CASSLMGLAGVQNYEQYF.

The rearrangement joins TRBV4-1 to TRBJ1-2; the D gene is possibly TRBD1 (5 bases). Deletions cut 0 bases from V and 7 bases from J, with 12 bases between. The CDR3 length is 14 residues. Germline loops: CDR1 MGHRA, CDR2 YSYEKL. The CDR3: CASSQEGRSGGYTF. As DNA, the CDR3 is TGCGCCAGCAGCCAAGAGGGACGCTCGGGTGGCTACACCTTC.

The chain is built from TRBV7-9 and TRBJ2-2, with D unresolved. Trimming removed 2 bases from V and 1 base from J, with 11 bases in between. Looked up from germline, CDR1 is SEHNR and CDR2 is FQNEAQ (reference sequence). The CDR3 length is 16 residues. The CDR3 spells CASSLKGRLNTGELFF. CDR3 in DNA: TGTGCCAGCAGCTTAAAAGGCAGATTGAACACCGGGGAGCTGTTTTTT.

This chain joins TRBV11-2 and TRBJ1-1; D unclear. There are 14 residues in the CDR3. Trimming pared 5 bases from V and 4 bases from J, leaving 14 bases between. Germline V gives CDR1 SGHAT, CDR2 FQNNGV. CDR3 in amino acids: CASSPHYSGTEAFF. The DNA for the CDR3 is TGTGCCAGCAGCCCTCATTATTCGGGCACTGAAGCTTTCTTT.

The chain carries TRBV9 and TRBJ2-5; D might be TRBD1 (5 bases). Trimming cost V 2 bases and J 1 base, with 9 bases left between them. The CDR3 is made up of 14 amino acids. Germline V CDR1 and CDR2: SGDLS, YYNGEE. DNA of the CDR3: TGTGCCAGCAGCGTGTCAGGGATCCAAGAGACCCAGTACTTC. Translated: CASSVSGIQETQYF.

J is TRBJ1-6 and V is TRBV5-1; D might be TRBD1 (6 bases). With 0 bases removed from V and 8 bases from J, the gap between germline ends came to 18 bases. The V gene's germline CDR1 is SGHRS and CDR2 YFSETQ. This CDR3 is 17 amino acids long. In nucleotides, the CDR3 is TGCGCCAGCAGCTTGGGGGGGACACCCGCCGGGGATTCACCCCTCCACTTT. This translates into CASSLGGTPAGDSPLHF.

The CDR3 here is CASSPEGDTQYF. The CDR3 DNA reads TGTGCCAGCAGTCCCGAAGGGGATACGCAGTATTTT. The V call is TRBV6-6, the J call TRBJ2-3; D remains ambiguous. Germline-derived CDR1 and CDR2 are MNHNY and SVGAGI (reference sequence). V lost 5 bases and J lost 6, with 9 bases in between. The length of the CDR3 is 12 residues.

The J gene is TRBJ2-5, the V gene TRBV6-5; 7 bases are a match to TRBD1. Germline V gene data show CDR1 as MNHEY and CDR2 as SVGAGI. The CDR3 contains 15 residues. V gave up 2 bases and J gave up 1 base; unmatched junction bases: 4. The CDR3 DNA reads TGTGCCAGCAGTTACGTTACAGGGGCCCAAGAGACCCAGTACTTC. Translation gives CASSYVTGAQETQYF.

The V and J genes are TRBV19 and TRBJ2-7; 8 bases match TRBD1. The CDR3 spans 16 residues. The V segment lost 3 bases and the J segment 1 base; nucleotides outside the gene matches: 8. Germline CDR1 reads LNHDA; CDR2 reads SQIVND (reference sequence). DNA for the CDR3: TGTGCCAGTAGTATTACAGGGGGTCCCCCTTCCTACGAGCAGTACTTC. It yields the protein CASSITGGPPSYEQYF.